The clone carrying this T cell receptor (beta chain) has ten or more counts. Its antigen remains unidentified. The record originates from a study of T cells in Graves' hyperthyroidism and ophthalmopathy. Study background: Before any treatment, at initial diagnosis, peripheral blood was collected. Overall study findings and caveats: In the blood, most expanded thyroid clonotypes above 0.001 appeared as well.

V dropped 0 bases and J dropped 6 bases, with 15 bases sitting between them. Germline values: CDR1 LGHDT, CDR2 YNNKEL (reference sequence). The CDR3 is 15 amino acids. The investigators amplified TCR beta CDR3 regions from RNA transcripts. TCR CDR3 regions were first amplified by RT-PCR with HTBI primers. TCRdb re-called the multiplex PCR reads with MiXCR, one entry per CDR3 protein. The sample contains fewer than 450,000 distinct CDR3 sequences, roughly 15% of which appear only once. Clinical Activity Scores of at least 3, NOSPECS grades of at least 4 and durations under 3 months characterized ophthalmopathy patients.

This TCR was sampled from a woman aged 55-69 years with Graves' ophthalmopathy. V and J are TRBV3-1 and TRBJ2-7; D may be TRBD1 (6 bases). Sequences were obtained from blood. The DNA for the CDR3 is TGTGCCAGCAGCCAAGATCGAGGGGGAGTGCCCGAGCAGTACTTC. This sequence encodes CASSQDRGGVPEQYF.